This T cell receptor (beta chain) originates from a study of blood T cells in healthy people across ages. The use of a sample-barcoded 5' primer and a J-beta primer mix characterized a second PCR of roughly 6 to 12 cycles. MiXCR was run by TCRdb on the 5' RACE reads, yielding one entry per CDR3 protein. The repertoire holds roughly 1,100,000 distinct CDR3 sequences, approximately 25% seen once, with 0.65% to 0.95% in the top ten. The CDR3 covers 17 residues. The ends lost 0 bases at V and 1 base at J; junction bases unmatched: 4. CDR1 and CDR2 from the germline V gene are LGHNA and YSLEER. In addition, the sample was reused for a study of T cells of mothers and their children.

This clonotype originated in a girl aged 2 to 10 in good health. The source material was blood. The chain is built from TRBV4-3 and TRBJ2-2; 8 bases agree with TRBD2. The CDR3 DNA sequence: TGCGCCAGCAGCCAAGAAGGGCTAGCGGGGAACACCGGGGAGCTGTTTTTT. This gives the protein CASSQEGLAGNTGELFF.